This T cell receptor (beta chain) came from a study of T cell repertoires and HLA-DP antigens listed by TCRdb under 2018. Turning to the overall study: The study used an in vitro model of CD4+ T cell alloreactivity against allogeneic HLA-DP presented by transduced HeLa cells. Of the three donors, two were male and one was female, and their ages ranged from the 18-to-29 age band up to the 60-to-69 age band. The two alloantigens modelled structurally similar versus dissimilar alloantigens, differing from self at one and approximately 9 peptide-binding groove amino acids, respectively. The average DNA input was roughly 220 ng for sorted CD137+CD4+ samples versus around 1,200 ng for pre-culture CD4+ samples. The paper as a whole reports these results and caveats: Clonality of sorted CD137+ cells was similar against both alloantigens (approximately 0.39) and much higher than in pre-culture samples (approximately 0.039). Average cumulative frequency of clones undetected before culture was approximately 35% against one allele and about 51% against the other. The study was limited by having just a few donors, by relying on a non-physiological HeLa antigen-presenting system, and by using total CD4+ cells as responders. The naive and memory CD4+ repertoires were not analysed as separate populations.

This clone was picked up a small number of times. Its antigen target is currently unknown. No base quality information exists; no much larger clone differs at one position. TCRB CDR3 regions were amplified with the immunoSEQ multiplex PCR using forward primers for 54 TRBV segments and reverse primers for 13 TRBJ segments. Pre-culture CD4+ samples were sequenced at deep resolution with a target of about 190,000 T cell genomes. Sequencing of the amplicons on an Illumina HiSeq System generated 87 bp reads spanning the CDR3. Concerning the study's data processing: Reads were corrected for PCR and sequencing errors, and CDR3 regions were defined by alignment to IMGT reference sequences. Synthetic template pools were used to estimate template counts and unique rearrangement counts. Clonality was computed as 1 minus Pielou's evenness. The Daley-Smith estimator was used to estimate richness. Morisita's index was used to measure repertoire overlap. Clones present in cultured samples but not detected in the pre-culture repertoire of the same donor were defined as low-abundance clones. Held by TCRdb, this immuneACCESS table contains in-frame sequences only and omits some clones. Under half of the omission traces to an unresolved V gene where checked; the cause of the rest is unknown. V and J calls and clone size are those listed in that table; D and trimming were worked out from the DNA. The sample has tens of thousands of clones on record, roughly 78% of them singletons. The ten largest clones capture around 1.5% of the sample.

The CDR3 holds 15 amino acids from the cysteine to the phenylalanine. CDR3 DNA is the only sequence kept; it has 45 bases, read in frame from the first base. V is pruned by 0 bases and J by 3 bases, leaving 2 bases of the junction without a gene match. CDR1 SNHLY and CDR2 FYNNEI were looked up in the germline V gene. Untouched CD4+ T cells were isolated from Ficoll-separated PBMC through negative selection with magnetic beads, and an average purity of 97.7% was reached. Magnetic beads were used to isolate untouched CD4+ T cells from Ficoll-separated PBMC, giving approximately 98% purity with negligible CD8+ contamination. Peripheral blood mononuclear cells came from the buffy coats of a few healthy blood donors. Each of the three donors was CMV seronegative. Genomic DNA was extracted with the DNeasy Blood & Tissue Kit. For each subject, genomic DNA from sorted CD137+CD4+ cells and from pre-culture CD4+ baseline samples underwent TCRB sequencing.

The material sequenced was CD4+ T cells from PBMCs. The sequence came from a man aged 55 to 69 in good health and CMV-seronegative. The V and J segments used are TRBV2 and TRBJ1-1, with TRBD1 matching 9 junction bases. The sequenced DNA: TGTGCCAGCAGTGAAGCTGGGGACAGGGACACTGAAGCTTTCTTT. Its protein reads: CASSEAGDRDTEAFF. The full variable domain, completed from the reference TRBV2 and TRBJ1-1 proteins outside the CDR3, reads EPEVTQTPSHQVTQMGQEVILRCVPISNHLYFYWYRQILGQKVEFLVSFYNNEISEKSEIFDDQFSVERPDGSNFTLKIRSTKLEDSAMYFCASSEAGDRDTEAFFGQGTRLTVV.